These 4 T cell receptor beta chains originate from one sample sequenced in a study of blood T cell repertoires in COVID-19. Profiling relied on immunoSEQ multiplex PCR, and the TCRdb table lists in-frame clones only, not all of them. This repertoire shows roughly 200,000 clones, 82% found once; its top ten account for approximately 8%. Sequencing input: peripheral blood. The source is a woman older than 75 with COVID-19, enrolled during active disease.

The CDR3 region has the DNA TGCGCCAGCAAAGGGGCCGAAGTGGTTACTGGAAACACCATATATTTT. Its translation: CASKGAEVVTGNTIYF. The genes are TRBV10-2 and TRBJ1-3; tentatively, D is TRBD1 (5 bases). Per the germline V gene, CDR1 is WSHSY and CDR2 is SAAADI. The CDR3 runs 16 residues. V was shortened by 7 bases and J by 2 bases, with 18 bases between the two germline ends.

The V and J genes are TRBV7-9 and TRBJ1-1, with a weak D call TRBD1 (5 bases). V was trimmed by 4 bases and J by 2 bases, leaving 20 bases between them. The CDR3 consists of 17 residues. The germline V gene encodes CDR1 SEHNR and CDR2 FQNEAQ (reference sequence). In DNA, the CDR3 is TGTGCCAGCAGCTATCGACCCATAGGGACTCCTAACACTGAAGCTTTCTTT. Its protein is CASSYRPIGTPNTEAFF.

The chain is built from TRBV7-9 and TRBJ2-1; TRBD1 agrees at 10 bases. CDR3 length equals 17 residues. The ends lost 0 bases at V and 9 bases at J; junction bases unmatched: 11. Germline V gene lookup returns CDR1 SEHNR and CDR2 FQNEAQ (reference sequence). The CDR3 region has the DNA TGTGCCAGCAGCTTAGCCGGGGGACAGGGGATCAGCAGTGAGCAGTTCTTC. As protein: CASSLAGGQGISSEQFF.

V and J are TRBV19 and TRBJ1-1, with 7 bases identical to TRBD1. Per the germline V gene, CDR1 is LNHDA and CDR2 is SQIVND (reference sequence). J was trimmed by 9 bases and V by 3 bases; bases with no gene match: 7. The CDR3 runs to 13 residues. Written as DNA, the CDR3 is TGTGCCAGTAGTATCGACAGGGTTGGAAAAGCTTTCTTT. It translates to CASSIDRVGKAFF.